This T cell receptor (beta chain) was identified in a study of blood T cell repertoires in COVID-19. Study-wide background: The study drew acute and convalescent COVID-19 samples from the United States, Italy and Spain. The analysed material was cDNA or gDNA that came from T cells, B-cell-depleted T cells, or PBMCs.

Germline V gene lookup returns CDR1 SEHNR and CDR2 FQNEAQ (reference sequence). CDR3 size: 15 residues. V lost 5 bases, J lost 5 bases, and 10 bases stayed unmatched. Per the original methods: Reference gene primer amplification gave nucleated cell count estimates. Repertoires were generated with immunoSEQ multiplex PCR, while TCRdb's copy carries only in-frame clones and drops some. From that table come the V and J calls and clone size; the DNA was used to work out D and trimming. The table lists roughly 250,000 clones, approximately 86% of them singletons. The source material was peripheral blood. The receptor's source is a woman aged 55-75 years with active or convalescent COVID-19. The J gene is TRBJ2-5, the V gene TRBV7-9; 8 nucleotides align to TRBD1. This CDR3 reads CASSLNPGGAETQYF. The CDR3 DNA reads as TGTGCCAGCAGCCTGAATCCAGGGGGCGCGGAGACCCAGTACTTC. Combining the CDR3 with reference TRBV7-9 and TRBJ2-5 gives the whole variable domain DTGVSQNPRHKITKRGQNVTFRCDPISEHNRLYWYRQTLGQGPEFLTYFQNEAQLEKSRLLSDRFSAERPKGSFSTLEIQRTEQGDSAMYLCASSLNPGGAETQYFGPGTRLLVL.